This T cell receptor beta chain derives from a study of blood T cell repertoires in COVID-19. The data were produced by immunoSEQ multiplex PCR, yet TCRdb's version contains in-frame clones alone and is incomplete. The sample contains about 250,000 clones, 82% of which appear only once. Germline V CDR1 and CDR2: LNHNV, YYDKDF (reference sequence). With 5 bases clipped from V and 6 bases from J, the junction kept 12 bases outside the gene matches. The CDR3 covers 15 residues. This chain links TRBV15 with TRBJ2-7; 8 positions agree with TRBD2. This TCR was recovered from a woman of 80 years or more with active or convalescent COVID-19. Sequencing was done on a sample of peripheral blood. The CDR3 loop is CATSRGSGSFGEQYF. CDR3 sequence (DNA): TGTGCCACCAGCCGAGGGAGCGGGAGTTTTGGCGAGCAGTACTTC.